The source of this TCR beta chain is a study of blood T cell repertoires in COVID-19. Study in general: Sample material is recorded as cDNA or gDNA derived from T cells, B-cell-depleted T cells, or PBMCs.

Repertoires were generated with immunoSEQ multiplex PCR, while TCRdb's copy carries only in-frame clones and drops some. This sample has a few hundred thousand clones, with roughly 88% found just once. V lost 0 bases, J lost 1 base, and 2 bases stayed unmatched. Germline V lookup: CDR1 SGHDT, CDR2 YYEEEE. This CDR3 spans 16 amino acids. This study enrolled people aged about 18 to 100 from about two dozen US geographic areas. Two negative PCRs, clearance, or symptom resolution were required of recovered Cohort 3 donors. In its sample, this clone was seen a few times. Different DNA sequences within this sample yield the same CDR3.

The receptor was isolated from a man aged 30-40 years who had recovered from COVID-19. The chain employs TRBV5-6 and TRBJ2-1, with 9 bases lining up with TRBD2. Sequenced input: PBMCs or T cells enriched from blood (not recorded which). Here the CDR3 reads CASSLGLAGSYNEQFF. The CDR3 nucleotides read TGTGCCAGCAGCTTGGGGCTAGCGGGGTCCTACAATGAGCAGTTCTTC.